Listed here are 5 T cell receptor beta chains from one sample, sequenced in a study of cytotoxic CD8 clonotypes in ibrutinib-treated CLL. Sequencing was performed with immunoSEQ multiplex PCR; in TCRdb, only in-frame clones are kept and a portion is missing. The sample consists of tens of thousands of clones, around 55% of them appearing once. The sequencing used PBMCs, collected after 24 months of ibrutinib treatment. The receptors shown here come from a human donor with chronic lymphocytic leukemia.

The gene calls are TRBV28 and TRBJ2-2, with 10 bases that match TRBD1. The V gene's germline CDR1 is MDHEN and CDR2 SYDVKM. This CDR3 spans 17 amino acids. Trimming took 3 bases from V and 3 from J; bases not matched to a gene: 7. CDR3 nucleotides: TGTGCCAGCAGTTTCTCCGGGACAGGGGCTTACACCGGGGAGCTGTTTTTT. Protein sequence: CASSFSGTGAYTGELFF.

The CDR3 here is CASSPIPDGYTF. In DNA form, the CDR3 reads TGTGCCAGCTCCCCAATCCCGGATGGCTACACCTTC. The chain combines TRBV18 with TRBJ1-2; D remains unclear. Looked up from germline, CDR1 is KGHSH and CDR2 is LQKENI. Trimming pared 6 bases from V and 6 bases from J, leaving 11 bases between. This CDR3 spans 12 amino acids.

The chain has TRBV11-2 and TRBJ2-2, with D perhaps matching TRBD1 (5 bases). V shed 5 bases and J shed 6 bases, with 10 bases lying between them. The CDR3 extends over 13 amino acids. Looked up from germline, CDR1 is SGHAT and CDR2 is FQNNGV. Here the CDR3 reads CASSRPGSGELFF. CDR3 bases: TGTGCCAGCAGCCGCCCAGGGTCCGGGGAGCTGTTTTTT.

This chain connects TRBV18 to TRBJ1-4; D is perhaps TRBD1 (5 bases). Per the germline V gene, CDR1 is KGHSH and CDR2 is LQKENI. Trimming cost V 2 bases and J 6 bases, with 13 bases left between them. The CDR3 loop spans 15 amino acids. The CDR3 region is CASSPDSKWHEKLFF. Written as DNA, the CDR3 is TGTGCCAGCTCACCAGACAGCAAATGGCATGAAAAACTGTTTTTT.

This rearrangement joins TRBV4-2 to TRBJ2-3, with D perhaps matching TRBD2 (6 bases). The CDR3 extends over 13 amino acids. Looked up from germline, CDR1 is LGHNA and CDR2 is YNFKEQ. Trimming removed 5 bases at V and 6 bases at J, with 12 bases between. The CDR3 here is CASSGAGIDTQYF. For the CDR3, the DNA is TGTGCCAGCAGCGGGGCGGGGATCGATACGCAGTATTTT.